This passage covers 26 T cell receptor beta chains from one sample sequenced in a study of blood T cell repertoires in COVID-19. Clones were read by immunoSEQ multiplex PCR, and TCRdb kept only the in-frame ones, dropping some. The sample yields roughly 200,000 clones, over 85% seen once. Sequenced material: PBMCs or T cells enriched from blood (not recorded which). These receptors came from a young woman with acute COVID-19.

The chain employs TRBV9 and TRBJ2-7, with a tentative D call TRBD2 (6 bases). The CDR3 is 15 amino acids. V lost 4 bases and J lost 0, with 14 bases in between. Per the germline V gene, CDR1 is SGDLS and CDR2 is YYNGEE. CDR3 protein: CASSPGTAFSYEQYF. The CDR3 DNA reads TGTGCCAGCAGCCCAGGGACTGCCTTCTCCTACGAGCAGTACTTC.

The V and J genes are TRBV24-1 and TRBJ2-1, with D possibly matching TRBD2 (5 bases). CDR1 is KGHDR and CDR2 is SFDVKD in the germline V gene. V lost 4 bases, J lost 2 bases, and 8 bases lay in between. The CDR3 sequence is 14 residues long. The CDR3 reads CATSDPRAYNEQFF. CDR3 in DNA: TGTGCCACCAGTGACCCGAGGGCCTACAATGAGCAGTTCTTC.

V usage is TRBV9 and J usage is TRBJ2-1; D is ambiguous. This CDR3 has 15 amino acids. Trimming stripped 4 bases from V and 0 bases from J, with 11 bases between. Germline V CDR1 and CDR2: SGDLS, YYNGEE. The CDR3 coding sequence is TGTGCCAGCAGCTCATACTCGGGCTCCTACAATGAGCAGTTCTTC. Its protein is CASSSYSGSYNEQFF.

The chain combines TRBV7-2 with TRBJ1-2, with a possible D match to TRBD1 (6 bases). CDR1 is SGHTA, CDR2 FQGNSA, per germline. The length of the CDR3 is 14 residues. Deletions cut 5 bases from V and 3 bases from J, with 13 bases between. CDR3 DNA sequence: TGTGCCAGCAGCATTGATCAGGGGCACTATGGCTACACCTTC. Protein sequence: CASSIDQGHYGYTF.

V is TRBV30 and J is TRBJ1-6, with unresolved D. Deletions cut 1 base from V and 13 bases from J, with 14 bases between. Germline loops: CDR1 GTSNPN, CDR2 SVGIG (reference sequence). CDR3 length: 13 residues. The CDR3 DNA is TGTGCCTGGAGTGGGGCCAGAGATATGCCCCTCCACTTT. Translating it yields CAWSGARDMPLHF.

The sample holds one count of this clone. Other DNA sequences in this specimen translate into the identical CDR3. V usage is TRBV7-2 and J usage is TRBJ1-1; D unclear. The CDR3 has 14 residues. V lost 0 bases and J lost 1, with 6 bases in between. Germline lookup yields CDR1 SGHTA and CDR2 FQGNSA. The CDR3 region has the DNA TGTGCCAGCAGCTTAGCCCGGGGGAACACTGAAGCTTTCTTT. It translates to CASSLARGNTEAFF. Filled out from reference TRBV7-2 and TRBJ1-1, the complete variable domain reads GAGVSQSPSNKVTEKGKDVELRCDPISGHTALYWYRQSLGQGLEFLIYFQGNSAPDKSGLPSDRFSAERTGGSVSTLTIQRTQQEDSAVYLCASSLARGNTEAFFGQGTRLTVV.

The V call is TRBV11-1, the J call TRBJ2-7, with 8 bases aligning to TRBD1. Trimming removed 3 bases from V and 4 bases from J; junction bases left unmatched: 8. The germline gives CDR1 SGHAT, CDR2 FQDESV (reference sequence). The CDR3 has 15 amino acids. In DNA, the CDR3 is TGTGCCAGCAGCTTCCGGACAGGGTATAGGTACGAGCAGTACTTC. Protein product: CASSFRTGYRYEQYF.

This sequence joins TRBV2 and TRBJ1-5; D is uncertain. The CDR3 spans 14 residues. Germline CDR1 reads SNHLY; CDR2 reads FYNNEI. The V gene lost 1 base and the J gene lost 0 bases, with 4 bases spanning the gap. The CDR3 region is CASSEVNSNQPQHF. The CDR3 region has the DNA TGTGCCAGCAGTGAAGTTAATAGCAATCAGCCCCAGCATTTT.

The chain uses TRBV7-9 and TRBJ1-1, with no clear D. Between the trimmed V and J ends, which lost 5 bases and 1 base, there was a span of 11 bases. The CDR3 consists of 14 residues. Per the germline V gene, CDR1 is SEHNR and CDR2 is FQNEAQ (reference sequence). CDR3 in amino acids: CASSPENSNTEAFF. DNA of the CDR3: TGTGCCAGCAGCCCAGAAAATTCGAACACTGAAGCTTTCTTT.

The J gene is TRBJ2-5, the V gene TRBV2; 14 bases are shared with TRBD2. The CDR3 contains 15 residues. Germline loops: CDR1 SNHLY, CDR2 FYNNEI. The V gene end was trimmed by 6 bases and the J gene end by 3 bases; junction bases not matched to a gene: 3. The CDR3 sequence is CASRGTSGGKETQYF. CDR3 coding DNA: TGTGCCAGCAGAGGGACTAGCGGGGGAAAAGAGACCCAGTACTTC. The full variable domain, in which reference TRBV2 and TRBJ2-5 provide the parts outside the CDR3, is EPEVTQTPSHQVTQMGQEVILRCVPISNHLYFYWYRQILGQKVEFLVSFYNNEISEKSEIFDDQFSVERPDGSNFTLKIRSTKLEDSAMYFCASRGTSGGKETQYFGPGTRLLVL.

The rearrangement uses TRBV24-1 and TRBJ1-5; TRBD1 matches 7 bases. The V and J ends lost 0 bases and 4 bases, in that order; junction bases with no gene match: 8. The CDR3 spans 17 residues. From germline, CDR1 is KGHDR and CDR2 SFDVKD. The CDR3 region has the DNA TGTGCCACCAGTGATTTGAAGGGGACAGCCCTTAATCAGCCCCAGCATTTT. Translation gives CATSDLKGTALNQPQHF.

The chain joins TRBV6-2 or TRBV6-3 to TRBJ2-5; 7 bases line up with TRBD2. This CDR3 comprises 18 residues. CDR1 is MNHEY, CDR2 SVGEGT, per germline. V lost 6 bases and J lost 5; bases outside the gene matches: 21. CDR3 sequence: CASSQGRTEGRVRETQYF. CDR3 DNA sequence: TGTGCCAGCAGCCAGGGAAGAACGGAAGGGAGGGTGAGGGAGACCCAGTACTTC.

V gene TRBV3-1 (or the pseudogene TRBV3-2) combines with J gene TRBJ2-7, with TRBD2 as a possible D gene (6 bases). This CDR3 contains 18 residues. The germline V gene encodes CDR1 LGHDT and CDR2 YNNKEL (reference sequence). Trimming removed 4 bases from V and 2 bases from J, with 24 bases in between. The CDR3 loop reads CASSLRPGLRNEPYEQYF. For the CDR3, the DNA is TGTGCCAGCAGCCTTCGACCGGGACTGCGAAACGAACCCTACGAGCAGTACTTC.

This clone was seen only once. The V gene is TRBV4-1, the J gene TRBJ1-4; D perhaps matches TRBD1 (6 bases). Trimming removed 1 base from V and 6 bases from J, with 12 bases in between. The CDR3 is 15 residues long. The germline CDR1 and CDR2 sequences are MGHRA and YSYEKL. This CDR3 reads CASSQADRFDEKLFF. The CDR3 DNA sequence: TGCGCCAGCAGCCAAGCAGACAGGTTTGATGAAAAACTGTTTTTT.

This clone was found once. The V gene is TRBV5-1, the J gene TRBJ1-2; 7 bases match TRBD1. Germline V gives CDR1 SGHRS, CDR2 YFSETQ. This CDR3 region has 17 residues. V lost 0 bases and J lost 4; bases outside the gene matches: 12. CDR3 coding DNA: TGCGCCAGCAGCTTGGATACCCGGACAGGCAGGAGCTATGGCTACACCTTC. Its protein product is CASSLDTRTGRSYGYTF.

The chain links TRBV4-3 to TRBJ2-6, with 9 bases fitting TRBD1. In germline, CDR1 is LGHNA, CDR2 YSLEER. The CDR3 is 19 residues long. Germline trimming cut 3 bases from V and 0 bases from J; bases unmatched to any gene: 9. The CDR3 spells CASSHIWDRENSGANVLTF. The DNA of the CDR3 is TGCGCCAGCAGCCACATTTGGGACAGGGAGAACTCTGGGGCCAACGTCCTGACTTTC.

This clone was seen a handful of times. The V call is TRBV4-1, the J call TRBJ1-5, with D perhaps matching TRBD1 (5 bases). V was clipped by 0 bases and J by 2 bases, with 11 bases between them. CDR1 and CDR2 (germline): MGHRA, YSYEKL. This CDR3 comprises 16 residues. The CDR3 loop is CASSQDGGLGNQPQHF. The DNA for the CDR3 is TGCGCCAGCAGCCAAGATGGGGGGTTAGGCAATCAGCCCCAGCATTTT.

J is TRBJ1-1 and V is TRBV9; D may be TRBD1 (6 bases). Germline values: CDR1 SGDLS, CDR2 YYNGEE. V lost 3 bases and J 1 base, leaving 16 bases between the germline ends. The CDR3 sequence is 16 residues long. CDR3 loop: CASSEGDRAENTEAFF. The CDR3 DNA reads as TGTGCCAGCAGCGAGGGGGATCGGGCCGAGAACACTGAAGCTTTCTTT.

The chain combines TRBV4-1 with TRBJ2-7; 9 bases agree with TRBD1. V was pared by 1 base and J by 2 bases, with 3 bases of the junction left unmatched. From germline, CDR1 is MGHRA and CDR2 YSYEKL. The CDR3 extends over 15 amino acids. CDR3 sequence reads: CASSQGWTGAYEQYF. CDR3 DNA sequence: TGCGCCAGCAGCCAAGGGTGGACAGGGGCCTACGAGCAGTACTTC.

V is TRBV30 and J is TRBJ1-1; 7 bases align to TRBD1. The germline gives CDR1 GTSNPN, CDR2 SVGIG (reference sequence). V lost 4 bases to trimming and J lost 9 bases; unmatched junction nucleotides: 14. The CDR3 is 14 amino acids. DNA of the CDR3: TGTGCCTGGAACCCAGGAACAGGGGATTATAAAGCTTTCTTT. As protein: CAWNPGTGDYKAFF.

CDR3 loop: CAWSVQSPGHGYEKLFF. The CDR3 DNA reads as TGTGCCTGGAGTGTACAAAGCCCGGGACACGGGTATGAAAAACTGTTTTTT. This chain uses TRBV30 with TRBJ1-4; D may be TRBD1 (6 bases). The ends were cut back, 0 bases at V and 6 bases at J, with 20 bases in the middle. Per the germline V gene, CDR1 is GTSNPN and CDR2 is SVGIG (reference sequence). CDR3 size: 17 residues.

The chain is built from TRBV21-1 and TRBJ1-5; TRBD1 is the table's D call and was not checked against the DNA. TRBV21-1 is recorded as a pseudogene. The CDR3 is made up of 15 amino acids. The CDR3 spells CASSKAQTENQPQHF. CDR3 nucleotides: TGTGCCAGCAGCAAAGCGCAGACAGAGAATCAGCCCCAGCATTTT.

The CDR3 protein is CASSQIDRGEYGYTF. The CDR3 DNA sequence: TGCGCCAGCAGCCAGATAGACAGGGGAGAGTATGGCTACACCTTC. The chain couples TRBV4-1 to TRBJ1-2, with 8 bases aligning to TRBD1. The germline V gene encodes CDR1 MGHRA and CDR2 YSYEKL. This CDR3 region has 15 residues. Losses at the gene ends were 3 bases for V and 5 bases for J; bases not matched to a gene: 8.

This chain links TRBV9 with TRBJ1-2, with 7 bases aligning to TRBD1. Germline V lookup: CDR1 SGDLS, CDR2 YYNGEE. The CDR3 totals 14 residues. V trimming: 6 bases; J trimming: 4 bases; junction bases outside the gene matches: 9. The CDR3 sequence is CASTSRGDSYGYTF. CDR3 nucleotides: TGTGCCAGCACCAGCAGGGGGGATAGCTATGGCTACACCTTC.

This CDR3 reads CATSDWWSEQFF. CDR3 DNA sequence: TGTGCCACCAGTGATTGGTGGAGTGAGCAGTTCTTC. V and J are TRBV24-1 and TRBJ2-1; no clear D gene. CDR3 length: 12 residues. V lost 2 bases, J lost 9 bases, and 7 bases lay in between. CDR1 KGHDR and CDR2 SFDVKD come from the germline V gene.

The rearrangement links TRBV7-3 to TRBJ2-3; possibly TRBD2 for D (7 bases). V gave up 3 bases and J gave up 2 bases, with 12 bases separating them. CDR3 length: 15 residues. In germline, CDR1 is SGHTA, CDR2 FQGTGA. The CDR3 coding sequence is TGTGCCAGCAGCTTGTCCGGGGGGCCCACAGATACGCAGTATTTT. Translating gives CASSLSGGPTDTQYF.